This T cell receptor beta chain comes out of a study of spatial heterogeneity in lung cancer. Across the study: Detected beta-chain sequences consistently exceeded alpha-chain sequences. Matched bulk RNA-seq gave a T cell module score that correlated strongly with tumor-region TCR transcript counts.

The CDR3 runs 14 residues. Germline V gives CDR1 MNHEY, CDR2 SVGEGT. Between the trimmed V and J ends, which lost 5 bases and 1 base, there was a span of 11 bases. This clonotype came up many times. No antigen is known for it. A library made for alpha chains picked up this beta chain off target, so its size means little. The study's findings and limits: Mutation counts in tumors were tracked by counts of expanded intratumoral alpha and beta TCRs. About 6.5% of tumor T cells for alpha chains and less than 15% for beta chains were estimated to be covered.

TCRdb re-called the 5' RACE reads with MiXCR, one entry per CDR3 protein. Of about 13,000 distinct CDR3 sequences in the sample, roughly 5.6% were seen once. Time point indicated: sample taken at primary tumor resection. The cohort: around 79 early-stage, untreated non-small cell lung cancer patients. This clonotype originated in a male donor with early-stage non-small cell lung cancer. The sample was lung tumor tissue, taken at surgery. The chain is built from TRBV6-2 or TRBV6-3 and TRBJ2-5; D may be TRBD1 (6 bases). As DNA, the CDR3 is TGTGCCAGCAGTATGCGGACAGCCCAAGAGACCCAGTACTTC. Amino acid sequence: CASSMRTAQETQYF.